The 11 T cell receptor beta chains reported below all come from one sample, sequenced in a study of blood T cells in healthy people across ages. Primed by a sample-barcoded 5' primer and a J-beta primer mix, a second PCR proceeded for about 6 to 12 cycles. One entry per CDR3 protein results from TCRdb running MiXCR on the 5' RACE reads. The sample shows about 1.6 million distinct CDR3 sequences, about 35% of them seen only once. The specimen sequenced was blood. The receptor source for this set is a woman in her thirties in good health.

The V gene is TRBV7-9, the J gene TRBJ2-7; D possibly corresponds to TRBD2 (6 bases). Germline CDR1 and CDR2: SEHNR and FQNEAQ (reference sequence). There are 15 residues in the CDR3. Trimming stripped 1 base from V and 1 base from J, with 11 bases between. The CDR3 DNA sequence: TGTGCCAGCAGCTTAGGGGGACTCAAGTCCTACGAGCAGTACTTC. Amino acids: CASSLGGLKSYEQYF.

This clonotype was picked up many times. The genes are TRBV5-1 and TRBJ2-5, with 12 bases that match TRBD2. V trimming: 4 bases; J trimming: 11 bases; junction bases outside the gene matches: 21. CDR1 and CDR2 from the germline V gene are SGHRS and YFSETQ. This CDR3 contains 18 residues. CDR3 DNA: TGCGCCAGCAGCCCAACGTTGAAAGGGGCTAGCGGGGGGGGTGAGCAGTACTTC. Translated: CASSPTLKGASGGGEQYF. The full variable domain, with the rest looked up from reference TRBV5-1 and TRBJ2-5, is KAGVTQTPRYLIKTRGQQVTLSCSPISGHRSVSWYQQTPGQGLQFLFEYFSETQRNKGNFPGRFSGRQFSNSRSEMNVSTLELGDSALYLCASSPTLKGASGGGEQYFGPGTRLLVL.

A word on this clonotype: The germline gene is not matched at one end of the junction; a read error may be the cause. The chain joins TRBV7-2 to TRBJ2-7, with D perhaps matching TRBD1 (6 bases). This CDR3 comprises 14 residues. Germline V CDR1 and CDR2: SGHTA, FQGNSA. Here the CDR3 DNA reads TGTGCCAGCAGCCCTCACAGGGTCTCCTACGAGCACTACTTC. Translated, it gives CASSPHRVSYEHYF. The full variable domain, with the rest looked up from reference TRBV7-2 and TRBJ2-7, is GAGVSQSPSNKVTEKGKDVELRCDPISGHTALYWYRQSLGQGLEFLIYFQGNSAPDKSGLPSDRFSAERTGGSVSTLTIQRTQQEDSAVYLCASSPHRVSYEHYFGPGTRLTVT.

This clonotype occurred a few times. The rearrangement links TRBV7-2 to TRBJ1-5, with 9 nucleotides matching TRBD1. Germline CDR1 reads SGHTA; CDR2 reads FQGNSA. Unmatched junction bases numbered 7, after V lost 5 bases and J lost 5 bases. The CDR3 is made up of 15 amino acids. Here the CDR3 reads CASSRRTGDDQPQHF. CDR3 nucleotide sequence: TGTGCCAGCAGCCGTCGGACAGGGGATGATCAGCCCCAGCATTTT.

The table lists this clonotype with many counts. The rearrangement joins TRBV7-3 to TRBJ2-1; maybe TRBD2 (6 bases). Germline CDR1 and CDR2: SGHTA and FQGTGA. This CDR3 is 16 amino acids long. V lost 1 base and J 6 bases, leaving 16 bases between the germline ends. CDR3 DNA: TGTGCCAGCAGCTTAAACCGCGCGGGAAGAATCAATGAGCAGTTCTTC. Protein product: CASSLNRAGRINEQFF.

The CDR3: CASSFGQVDGYEQYF. CDR3 in DNA: TGTGCCAGCAGCTTTGGGCAGGTCGACGGGTACGAGCAGTACTTC. The chain employs TRBV5-5 and TRBJ2-5; D unclear. The DNA end favors TRBJ2-7, so the J call may be wrong. CDR3 size: 15 residues. Germline V gives CDR1 SGHKS, CDR2 YYEKEE (reference sequence).

The rearrangement links TRBV5-1 to TRBJ2-2; TRBD1 matches at 7 bases. Germline V gene data show CDR1 as SGHRS and CDR2 as YFSETQ. V trimming: 0 bases; J trimming: 5 bases; junction bases outside the gene matches: 7. There are 16 residues in the CDR3. CDR3: CASSLAGGAKTGELFF. The CDR3 nucleotides read TGCGCCAGCAGCTTGGCAGGGGGAGCCAAAACCGGGGAGCTGTTTTTT.

In this sample, this clonotype turned up once. Compared with germline, one end of the junction differs, possibly owing to a read error. The chain couples TRBV9 to TRBJ2-2; 9 positions agree with TRBD2. This CDR3 has 17 residues. In germline, CDR1 is SGDLS, CDR2 YYNGEE. For the CDR3, the DNA is TGTGTCAGCAGCGTTGGTGGTAGCGGGAGATACACCGGGGAGCTGTTTTTT. Translated: CVSSVGGSGRYTGELFF.

This clonotype was observed once. V usage is TRBV7-2 and J usage is TRBJ2-7; maybe TRBD1 (6 bases). The end of the DNA is better explained by TRBJ2-5, so the J call may be wrong. Looked up from germline, CDR1 is SGHTA and CDR2 is FQGNSA. CDR3 size: 15 residues. The CDR3 region is CASSPKQGPVETQYF. CDR3 nucleotides: TGTGCCAGCAGCCCCAAACAGGGTCCGGTGGAGACCCAGTACTTC.

In this sample, this clonotype turned up a few times. The V gene is TRBV4-1, the J gene TRBJ1-6, with unresolved D. The germline V and J ends were trimmed by 7 bases and 8 bases, with 9 bases remaining between them. Per the germline V gene, CDR1 is MGHRA and CDR2 is YSYEKL. CDR3 length equals 12 residues. CDR3 loop: CASNAPYSPLHF. CDR3 nucleotides: TGCGCCAGCAACGCCCCCTATTCACCCCTCCACTTT.

Note on this clonotype: It may be a read error: a sequence one base away is much more abundant. This chain links TRBV10-3 with TRBJ2-5, with D unclear. The V end lost 0 bases, the J end lost 2 bases, and 22 bases lay between the germline ends. The CDR3 length is 19 residues. Germline assignment: CDR1 ENHRY and CDR2 SYGVKD. The CDR3 DNA is TGTGCCATCAGTGAGTCCGATTTCGACATTAACACCTCACAAGAGACCCAGTACTTC. Its translation is CAISESDFDINTSQETQYF.